The 26 T cell receptor beta chains reported below all come from one sample, sequenced in a study of OX40 agonist ivuxolimab in advanced cancers. TCRdb keeps only in-frame clones here, not all; method: immunoSEQ multiplex PCR. In the table there are some 90,000 clones, about 92% of which are singletons. Sequenced here: CD4+ or CD8+ T cells sorted from blood, sampled in a trial of the OX40 agonist ivuxolimab. Receptor source: an adult with an advanced solid tumor such as melanoma, head and neck, liver or kidney cancer.

The chain couples TRBV7-9 to TRBJ2-1, with unresolved D. The germline CDR1 and CDR2 sequences are SEHNR and FQNEAQ (reference sequence). CDR3 length: 16 amino acids. Trimming took off 1 base at V and 3 bases at J, with 13 bases between the two ends. This chain's CDR3 is CASSLDPHHFYNEQFF. CDR3 sequence (DNA): TGTGCCAGCAGCTTAGACCCCCACCACTTCTACAATGAGCAGTTCTTC. Variable domain in full (rest from reference TRBV7-9 and TRBJ2-1): DTGVSQNPRHKITKRGQNVTFRCDPISEHNRLYWYRQTLGQGPEFLTYFQNEAQLEKSRLLSDRFSAERPKGSFSTLEIQRTEQGDSAMYLCASSLDPHHFYNEQFFGPGTRLTVL.

The rearrangement links TRBV6-1 to TRBJ1-2; the match to TRBD1 covers 7 bases. The CDR3 contains 13 residues. Germline V gives CDR1 MNHNS, CDR2 SASEGT. J lost 7 bases, V lost 2 bases, and 4 bases had no gene match. The DNA of the CDR3 is TGTGCCAGCAGTGAATGGGACAGATTTGGCTACACCTTC. It specifies CASSEWDRFGYTF.

The chain uses TRBV21-1 and TRBJ1-3. TRBV21-1 corresponds to a pseudogene. The CDR3 spans 15 residues. This chain's CDR3 is CASSNEPCSGNTIYF. CDR3 nucleotides: TGTGCCAGCAGCAATGAGCCTTGCTCTGGAAACACCATATATTTT.

This chain joins TRBV4-3 and TRBJ2-5; a possible D gene is TRBD1 (5 bases). Germline loops: CDR1 LGHNA, CDR2 YSLEER. The CDR3 covers 15 residues. With 4 bases removed from V and 5 bases from J, the gap between germline ends came to 17 bases. The CDR3 DNA reads TGCGCCAGCAGCCTTACCTCAGGGTCTCGGGAGACCCAGTACTTC. Amino acid sequence: CASSLTSGSRETQYF.

The rearrangement uses TRBV6-5 and TRBJ1-5; D unresolved. The CDR3 has 14 residues. Trimming removed 6 bases at V and 6 bases at J, with 15 bases between. Germline V gene lookup returns CDR1 MNHEY and CDR2 SVGAGI. The CDR3 spells CASRAGPSSQPQHF. The CDR3 DNA sequence: TGTGCCAGCAGGGCCGGGCCGTCCAGTCAGCCCCAGCATTTT.

The chain recombines TRBV28 with TRBJ2-7; D is unclear. V was trimmed by 3 bases and J by 0 bases, leaving 12 bases between them. This CDR3 comprises 15 residues. The germline V gene has CDR1 MDHEN and CDR2 SYDVKM. The CDR3 protein is CASSFRPLLSYEQYF. The DNA for the CDR3 is TGTGCCAGCAGTTTCAGGCCCCTACTCTCCTACGAGCAGTACTTC. Complete variable domain (other parts from reference TRBV28 and TRBJ2-7): DVKVTQSSRYLVKRTGEKVFLECVQDMDHENMFWYRQDPGLGLRLIYFSYDVKMKEKGDIPEGYSVSREKKERFSLILESASTNQTSMYLCASSFRPLLSYEQYFGPGTRLTVT.

The chain links TRBV30 to TRBJ1-1; no clear D. Trimming cost V 5 bases and J 7 bases, with 20 bases left between them. Germline assignment: CDR1 GTSNPN and CDR2 SVGIG (reference sequence). CDR3 size: 14 residues. CDR3 coding DNA: TGTGCCTGGGAGGGCTACGGCAGAAGATATGAAGCTTTCTTT. Its translation is CAWEGYGRRYEAFF.

The chain carries TRBV9 and TRBJ2-7; 7 nucleotides agree with TRBD1. The CDR3 runs to 13 residues. Germline values: CDR1 SGDLS, CDR2 YYNGEE. With 9 bases clipped from V and 0 bases from J, the junction kept 6 bases outside the gene matches. CDR3 protein: CAKGAATSYEQYF. DNA of the CDR3: TGTGCCAAGGGGGCAGCGACCTCCTACGAGCAGTACTTC. Combining the CDR3 with reference TRBV9 and TRBJ2-7 gives the whole variable domain DSGVTQTPKHLITATGQRVTLRCSPRSGDLSVYWYQQSLDQGLQFLIQYYNGEERAKGNILERFSAQQFPDLHSELNLSSLELGDSALYFCAKGAATSYEQYFGPGTRLTVT.

This chain connects TRBV7-9 to TRBJ1-1; D gene unclear. CDR1 and CDR2 (germline): SEHNR, FQNEAQ (reference sequence). The CDR3 has 11 residues. V dropped 6 bases and J dropped 1 base, with 3 bases sitting between them. CDR3 nucleotide sequence: TGTGCCAGCAGTGAGAACACTGAAGCTTTCTTT. Translated, it gives CASSENTEAFF. Variable domain in full (rest from reference TRBV7-9 and TRBJ1-1): DTGVSQNPRHKITKRGQNVTFRCDPISEHNRLYWYRQTLGQGPEFLTYFQNEAQLEKSRLLSDRFSAERPKGSFSTLEIQRTEQGDSAMYLCASSENTEAFFGQGTRLTVV.

This clone appeared a single time. The chain employs TRBV5-1 and TRBJ2-7; the match to TRBD2 covers 7 bases. J gave up 4 bases and V 5 bases, and 9 bases lay outside the gene matches. CDR1 and CDR2 (germline): SGHRS, YFSETQ. The CDR3 is 14 residues long. In DNA form, the CDR3 reads TGCGCCAGCAGGGCGGCGGGAGCAGGGTACGAGCAGTACTTC. Translation: CASRAAGAGYEQYF.

The chain links TRBV27 to TRBJ1-1; 10 bases map to TRBD1. This CDR3 region has 14 residues. V was pared by 6 bases and J by 2 bases, with 3 bases of the junction left unmatched. Looked up from germline, CDR1 is MNHEY and CDR2 is SMNVEV (reference sequence). CDR3 protein: CASRSTGGNTEAFF. The CDR3 DNA reads as TGTGCCAGCAGGTCGACAGGGGGCAACACTGAAGCTTTCTTT.

This clone was seen only a few times. V usage is TRBV30 and J usage is TRBJ1-2, with D possibly being TRBD1 (5 bases). V was trimmed by 7 bases and J by 8 bases, leaving 17 bases between them. The CDR3 spans 12 residues. CDR1 GTSNPN and CDR2 SVGIG come from the germline V gene (reference sequence). CDR3 amino acids: CASPRDRGGYTF. The CDR3, as DNA: TGTGCCTCTCCCAGGGACCGGGGGGGCTACACCTTC.

This clone was detected only once. V is TRBV10-2 and J is TRBJ1-3; D call uncertain. CDR1 is WSHSY and CDR2 is SAAADI in the germline V gene. Trimming left V 6 bases short and J 0 bases short, with 0 bases between. The CDR3 spans 11 residues. CDR3 loop: CASSSGNTIYF. The CDR3 nucleotides are TGCGCCAGCAGCTCTGGAAACACCATATATTTT.

The gene calls are TRBV27 and TRBJ2-4; D not resolved. The CDR3 contains 16 residues. Germline values: CDR1 MNHEY, CDR2 SMNVEV (reference sequence). Trimming removed 4 bases at V and 1 base at J, with 14 bases between. CDR3 sequence (DNA): TGTGCCAGCAGTTCACTTGAGGCGCCGGCCAAAAACATTCAGTACTTC. Protein sequence: CASSSLEAPAKNIQYF.

The chain is built from TRBV27 and TRBJ1-2; D unresolved. V shed 5 bases and J shed 4 bases, with 11 bases lying between them. Looked up from germline, CDR1 is MNHEY and CDR2 is SMNVEV (reference sequence). CDR3 length: 13 amino acids. CDR3 nucleotide sequence: TGTGCCAGCAGTCCACGCCGGACCTATGGCTACACCTTC. Residues: CASSPRRTYGYTF.

The genes are TRBV7-3 and TRBJ2-2; 15 bases align to TRBD2. The CDR3 loop spans 17 amino acids. Germline lookup yields CDR1 SGHTA and CDR2 FQGTGA. The V gene end was trimmed by 0 bases and the J gene end by 6 bases; junction bases not matched to a gene: 2. The CDR3 protein is CASSLTWTSGRAGELFF. For the CDR3, the DNA is TGTGCCAGCAGCTTAACCTGGACTAGCGGGAGGGCCGGGGAGCTGTTTTTT. Full variable domain (outside the CDR3, taken from reference TRBV7-3 and TRBJ2-2): GAGVSQTPSNKVTEKGKYVELRCDPISGHTALYWYRQSLGQGPEFLIYFQGTGAADDSGLPNDRFFAVRPEGSVSTLKIQRTERGDSAVYLCASSLTWTSGRAGELFFGEGSRLTVL.

The rearrangement joins TRBV10-3 to TRBJ2-7; D may be TRBD2 (6 bases). This CDR3 spans 15 amino acids. V was shortened by 1 base and J by 2 bases, with 12 bases between the two germline ends. In germline, CDR1 is ENHRY, CDR2 SYGVKD. The CDR3 region is CAISEWGVGAYEQYF. The DNA of the CDR3 is TGTGCCATCAGTGAGTGGGGGGTAGGTGCCTACGAGCAGTACTTC.

This chain connects TRBV5-5 to TRBJ1-5; D might be TRBD1 (5 bases). V lost 0 bases and J lost 5, with 18 bases in between. Germline V gene data show CDR1 as SGHKS and CDR2 as YYEKEE (reference sequence). The CDR3 is made up of 17 amino acids. Written as DNA, the CDR3 is TGTGCCAGCAGCTTGGCCGGGGGGTTGAGCATCGATCAGCCCCAGCATTTT. As protein: CASSLAGGLSIDQPQHF.

The J gene is TRBJ1-1, the V gene TRBV29-1; D is possibly TRBD1 (6 bases). With 5 bases removed from V and 5 bases from J, the gap between germline ends came to 6 bases. This CDR3 has 10 amino acids. Germline CDR1 reads SQVTM; CDR2 reads ANQGSEA. The CDR3 DNA reads as TGCAGCGTTACAGGGACTGAAGCTTTCTTT. It yields the protein CSVTGTEAFF.

CDR3 DNA sequence: TGTGCCAGCAGCTTAGAGTTCCAAACCTCAGCCAAAAACATTCAGTACTTC. It encodes CASSLEFQTSAKNIQYF. The chain couples TRBV7-8 to TRBJ2-4, with unresolved D. Germline CDR1 is SGHVS and CDR2 is FQNEAQ. V shed 1 base and J shed 0 bases, with 13 bases lying between them. This CDR3 region has 17 residues.

The chain carries TRBV2 and TRBJ2-6; D is ambiguous. Germline CDR1 and CDR2: SNHLY and FYNNEI. There are 18 residues in the CDR3. V gave up 8 bases and J gave up 0 bases, with 20 bases separating them. This CDR3 reads CASCLDGPSSSGANVLTF. The CDR3 bases are TGTGCCAGCTGCCTAGACGGGCCCTCCAGCTCTGGGGCCAACGTCCTGACTTTC.

V gene TRBV6-5 combines with J gene TRBJ2-7; 9 positions agree with TRBD1. Trimming cost V 2 bases and J 7 bases; bases outside gene matches: 9. Germline assignment: CDR1 MNHEY and CDR2 SVGAGI. CDR3 size: 15 residues. This CDR3 is CASSYRAQGAREQYF. The CDR3 region has the DNA TGTGCCAGCAGTTACCGGGCACAGGGGGCGCGGGAGCAGTACTTC.

The chain employs TRBV5-6 and TRBJ1-1; D uncertain. The CDR3 is 14 residues long. With 4 bases removed from V and 1 base from J, the gap between germline ends came to 11 bases. Germline V gene lookup returns CDR1 SGHDT and CDR2 YYEEEE. The CDR3 loop reads CASSPPATNTEAFF. CDR3 nucleotides: TGTGCCAGCAGCCCCCCAGCGACGAACACTGAAGCTTTCTTT.

V gene TRBV6-1 combines with J gene TRBJ2-2, with D perhaps given as TRBD1 or TRBD2 (5 bases each). Germline V gene sequence: CDR1 MNHNS, CDR2 SASEGT. Trimming removed 3 bases at V and 10 bases at J, with 12 bases between. The CDR3 spans 13 residues. The CDR3 spells CASSEMGDEELFF. The CDR3, as DNA: TGTGCCAGCAGTGAGATGGGGGACGAGGAGCTGTTTTTT.

The rearrangement links TRBV13 to TRBJ2-7; D not resolved. The CDR3 spans 13 residues. Trimming removed 1 base at V and 5 bases at J, with 9 bases between. Germline V lookup: CDR1 PRHDT, CDR2 FYEKMQ (reference sequence). DNA of the CDR3: TGTGCCAGCAGCTTAGTCAACGGGCACGAGCAGTACTTC. Translating it yields CASSLVNGHEQYF.

The chain carries TRBV6-5 and TRBJ2-5; no firm D call. The CDR3 totals 13 residues. Deletions cut 5 bases from V and 3 bases from J, with 10 bases between. CDR1 is MNHEY and CDR2 is SVGAGI in the germline V gene. The CDR3 nucleotides read TGTGCCAGCAGTAGTCTATTAGAAGAGACCCAGTACTTC. Its protein is CASSSLLEETQYF.